One and the same sample provided the 19 T cell receptor beta chains below, sequenced in a study of OX40 agonist ivuxolimab in advanced cancers. Assay: immunoSEQ multiplex PCR; the TCRdb copy retains only in-frame clones and omits some. The sample includes some 85,000 clones, about 91% of them seen just once. The sequencing used CD4+ or CD8+ T cells sorted from blood, collected in a trial of the OX40 agonist ivuxolimab. Every receptor here comes from an adult with an advanced solid tumor such as melanoma, head and neck, liver or kidney cancer.

The rearrangement uses TRBV15 and TRBJ2-7, with 10 bases matching TRBD1. V was clipped by 0 bases and J by 3 bases; unmatched bases: 8. Germline CDR1 LNHNV, CDR2 YYDKDF (reference sequence). This CDR3 has 17 residues. The CDR3 loop reads CATSRDDKGQGNYEQYF. CDR3 in DNA: TGTGCCACCAGCAGAGATGATAAGGGACAGGGGAACTACGAGCAGTACTTC. The whole variable domain, remainder taken from reference TRBV15 and TRBJ2-7, is DAMVIQNPRYQVTQFGKPVTLSCSQTLNHNVMYWYQQKSSQAPKLLFHYYDKDFNNEADTPDNFQSRRPNTSFCFLDIRSPGLGDTAMYLCATSRDDKGQGNYEQYFGPGTRLTVT.

V is TRBV19 and J is TRBJ1-1; D is uncertain. Germline CDR1 and CDR2: LNHDA and SQIVND (reference sequence). The CDR3 has 14 amino acids. V was shortened by 3 bases and J by 1 base, with 9 bases between the two germline ends. The CDR3: CASSIPGGNTEAFF. CDR3 in DNA: TGTGCCAGTAGTATTCCCGGCGGGAACACTGAAGCTTTCTTT.

V and J are TRBV6-4 and TRBJ2-1; 9 positions agree with TRBD2. Per germline, CDR1 MRHNA and CDR2 SNTAGT. The CDR3 runs to 16 residues. With 4 bases clipped from V and 3 bases from J, the junction kept 7 bases outside the gene matches. The CDR3 DNA sequence: TGTGCCAGCAGTGCGGTAGCGGGAGTGTACTACAATGAGCAGTTCTTC. Protein: CASSAVAGVYYNEQFF.

The chain uses TRBV27 and TRBJ1-5; the match to TRBD1 covers 7 bases. Germline assignment: CDR1 MNHEY and CDR2 SMNVEV (reference sequence). This CDR3 is built from 15 residues. Trimming took 8 bases from V and 1 from J; bases not matched to a gene: 8. The CDR3 here is CASRQGIISNQPQHF. CDR3 DNA: TGTGCCAGCCGACAGGGTATTATCAGCAATCAGCCCCAGCATTTT.

This clone occurred once. This chain connects TRBV28 to TRBJ2-5, with D perhaps given as TRBD1 or TRBD2 (6 bases each). Germline V gene sequence: CDR1 MDHEN, CDR2 SYDVKM. The CDR3 is 15 amino acids. V was shortened by 4 bases and J by 1 base, with 13 bases between the two germline ends. CDR3 nucleotides: TGTGCCAGCAGTTCCGGAGGGGGGAGCCAAGAGACCCAGTACTTC. This sequence encodes CASSSGGGSQETQYF.

The J gene is TRBJ2-7, the V gene TRBV18; D is possibly TRBD1 (5 bases). The CDR3 runs to 15 residues. Trimming took off 5 bases at V and 3 bases at J, with 17 bases between the two ends. CDR1 and CDR2 from the germline V gene are KGHSH and LQKENI. The CDR3 is CASSTNFQGNYEQYF. CDR3 in DNA: TGTGCCAGCTCAACCAACTTCCAGGGCAACTACGAGCAGTACTTC.

This chain connects TRBV10-3 to TRBJ2-1; 8 bases map to TRBD2. CDR3 length: 15 residues. With 3 bases clipped from V and 7 bases from J, the junction kept 8 bases outside the gene matches. Germline V gene lookup returns CDR1 ENHRY and CDR2 SYGVKD. The chain's CDR3 is CAISDGREVSNEQFF. CDR3 sequence (DNA): TGTGCCATCAGTGACGGGCGGGAGGTTTCAAATGAGCAGTTCTTC.

The chain joins TRBV7-2 to TRBJ2-7; no clear D gene. CDR1 SGHTA and CDR2 FQGNSA come from the germline V gene. Trimming removed 5 bases from V and 3 bases from J, with 17 bases in between. CDR3 length: 15 residues. CDR3 sequence (DNA): TGTGCCAGCAGCCTGGGCAACCTCAAGGGCTACGAGCAGTACTTC. Amino acid sequence: CASSLGNLKGYEQYF. The whole variable domain, remainder taken from reference TRBV7-2 and TRBJ2-7, is GAGVSQSPSNKVTEKGKDVELRCDPISGHTALYWYRQSLGQGLEFLIYFQGNSAPDKSGLPSDRFSAERTGGSVSTLTIQRTQQEDSAVYLCASSLGNLKGYEQYFGPGTRLTVT.

This chain connects TRBV28 to TRBJ1-5, with D unresolved. The CDR3 extends over 15 amino acids. V was clipped by 1 base and J by 11 bases, with 18 bases between them. Germline loops: CDR1 MDHEN, CDR2 SYDVKM. Written as DNA, the CDR3 is TGTGCCAGCAGTTTATCTGGTTCCCCAATCATGGCCCAGCATTTT. This codes for CASSLSGSPIMAQHF.

V and J are TRBV6-1 and TRBJ1-2; a possible D gene is TRBD1 (6 bases). Looked up from germline, CDR1 is MNHNS and CDR2 is SASEGT. V shed 2 bases and J shed 6 bases, with 13 bases lying between them. The CDR3 is 14 residues long. The CDR3 nucleotides read TGTGCCAGCAGTGAAACGGCCAGGGGAGATGGCTACACCTTC. It is translated as CASSETARGDGYTF.

The chain links TRBV28 to TRBJ1-5; perhaps TRBD1 as D (6 bases). The V and J ends lost 3 bases and 1 base respectively, with 16 bases between them. Germline V gene sequence: CDR1 MDHEN, CDR2 SYDVKM. This CDR3 is built from 17 residues. The CDR3 sequence is CASSFRIPGVSNQPQHF. Written as DNA, the CDR3 is TGTGCCAGCAGTTTTCGAATACCAGGGGTGAGCAATCAGCCCCAGCATTTT.

The chain combines TRBV5-1 with TRBJ2-7; TRBD1 matches 7 bases. CDR1 and CDR2 (germline): SGHRS, YFSETQ. Losses at the gene ends were 4 bases for V and 1 base for J; bases not matched to a gene: 8. This CDR3 has 15 residues. In nucleotides, the CDR3 is TGCGCCAGCAGCCTGGGACAGTTGGGATCCTACGAGCAGTACTTC. It specifies CASSLGQLGSYEQYF.

The gene calls are TRBV5-1 and TRBJ2-7; TRBD1 agrees at 7 bases. Germline V gives CDR1 SGHRS, CDR2 YFSETQ. Trimming cost V 0 bases and J 6 bases; bases outside gene matches: 6. The CDR3 has 14 amino acids. Here the CDR3 DNA reads TGCGCCAGCAGCTTGGTAGGGGGCTGGGGCGAGCAGTACTTC. Translating it yields CASSLVGGWGEQYF.

The V gene is TRBV5-1, the J gene TRBJ2-7; D not certain. In germline, CDR1 is SGHRS, CDR2 YFSETQ. The ends were cut back, 4 bases at V and 0 bases at J, with 17 bases in the middle. This CDR3 has 16 residues. The CDR3 reads CASSPPSVPSSYEQYF. DNA of the CDR3: TGCGCCAGCAGCCCACCGAGCGTCCCGAGCTCCTACGAGCAGTACTTC.

The rearrangement links TRBV28 to TRBJ2-7; TRBD1 might be the D (6 bases). The ends were cut back, 3 bases at V and 2 bases at J, with 14 bases in the middle. Looked up from germline, CDR1 is MDHEN and CDR2 is SYDVKM. The length of the CDR3 is 15 residues. CDR3 protein: CASSFPAGAAYEQYF. CDR3 in DNA: TGTGCCAGCAGTTTTCCGGCAGGGGCGGCCTACGAGCAGTACTTC.

A note on this clone: In the same sample, other DNA sequences code for this CDR3. V usage is TRBV9 and J usage is TRBJ1-3; D is perhaps TRBD1 (5 bases). This CDR3 contains 16 residues. Looked up from germline, CDR1 is SGDLS and CDR2 is YYNGEE. V was trimmed by 4 bases and J by 0 bases, leaving 14 bases between them. The chain's CDR3 is CASSPRQGFSGNTIYF. The CDR3 bases are TGTGCCAGCAGCCCACGGCAGGGATTCTCTGGAAACACCATATATTTT.

This sequence joins TRBV2 and TRBJ2-5, with D possibly being TRBD2 (6 bases). Trimming cost V 7 bases and J 4 bases, with 13 bases left between them. The CDR3 contains 13 residues. The V gene's germline CDR1 is SNHLY and CDR2 FYNNEI. The CDR3, as DNA: TGTGCCAGCACTCCCATCGGGGGAGAGACCCAGTACTTC. This encodes CASTPIGGETQYF.

This chain links TRBV19 with TRBJ1-1; tentative D call: TRBD1 (6 bases). Germline values: CDR1 LNHDA, CDR2 SQIVND (reference sequence). The CDR3 consists of 14 residues. V lost 7 bases to trimming and J lost 0 bases, with 12 bases between them. CDR3 DNA sequence: TGTGCCAGTAACCTCGGACAGCTGAACACTGAAGCTTTCTTT. Amino acid sequence: CASNLGQLNTEAFF.

The genes are TRBV4-1 and TRBJ2-5, with 10 nucleotides matching TRBD1. The CDR3 length is 17 residues. The germline CDR1 and CDR2 sequences are MGHRA and YSYEKL. After removal of 1 base from V and 4 bases from J, the junction contained 9 bases not matched to a gene. CDR3 in DNA: TGCGCCAGCAGCCAAGCGCTACGGGACAGGGGACGAGAGACCCAGTACTTC. It codes for CASSQALRDRGRETQYF.